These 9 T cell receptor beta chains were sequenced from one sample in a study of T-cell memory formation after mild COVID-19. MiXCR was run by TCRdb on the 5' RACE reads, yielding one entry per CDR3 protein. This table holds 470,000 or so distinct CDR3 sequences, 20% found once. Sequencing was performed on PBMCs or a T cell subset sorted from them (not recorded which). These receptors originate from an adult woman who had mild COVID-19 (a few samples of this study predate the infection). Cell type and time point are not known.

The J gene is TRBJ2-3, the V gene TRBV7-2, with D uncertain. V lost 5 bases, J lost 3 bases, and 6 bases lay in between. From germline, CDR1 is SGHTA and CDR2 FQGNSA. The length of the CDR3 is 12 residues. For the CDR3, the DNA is TGTGCCAGCAGCGTAAAAACAGATACGCAGTATTTT. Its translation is CASSVKTDTQYF.

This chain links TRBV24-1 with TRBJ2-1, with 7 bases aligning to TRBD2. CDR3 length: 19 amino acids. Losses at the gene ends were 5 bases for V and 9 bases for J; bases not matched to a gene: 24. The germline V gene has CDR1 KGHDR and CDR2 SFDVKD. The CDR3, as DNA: TGTGCCACCAGTGGATCCACCCATTTCGGGACTACTAATATGGTTGAGCAGTTCTTC. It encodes CATSGSTHFGTTNMVEQFF.

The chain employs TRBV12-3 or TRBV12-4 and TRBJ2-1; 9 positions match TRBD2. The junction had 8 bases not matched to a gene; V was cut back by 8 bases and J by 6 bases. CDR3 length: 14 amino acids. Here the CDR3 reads CASWVAGDSNEQFF. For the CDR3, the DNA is TGTGCCAGCTGGGTAGCGGGAGATTCCAATGAGCAGTTCTTC.

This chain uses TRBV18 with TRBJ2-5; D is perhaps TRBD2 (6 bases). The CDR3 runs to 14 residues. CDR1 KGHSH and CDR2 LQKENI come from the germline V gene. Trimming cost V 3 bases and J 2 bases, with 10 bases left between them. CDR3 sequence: CASSPAGRQETQYF. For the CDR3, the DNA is TGTGCCAGCTCACCGGCAGGGAGGCAAGAGACCCAGTACTTC. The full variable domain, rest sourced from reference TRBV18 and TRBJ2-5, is NAGVMQNPRHLVRRRGQEARLRCSPMKGHSHVYWYRQLPEEGLKFMVYLQKENIIDESGMPKERFSAEFPKEGPSILRIQQVVRGDSAAYFCASSPAGRQETQYFGPGTRLLVL.

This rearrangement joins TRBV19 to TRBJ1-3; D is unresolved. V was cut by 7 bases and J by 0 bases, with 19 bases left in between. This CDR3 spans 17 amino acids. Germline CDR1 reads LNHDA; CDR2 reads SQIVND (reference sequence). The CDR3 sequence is CASKTLGSPLSGNTIYF. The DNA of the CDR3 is TGTGCCAGTAAAACCTTAGGAAGTCCCCTCTCTGGAAACACCATATATTTT.

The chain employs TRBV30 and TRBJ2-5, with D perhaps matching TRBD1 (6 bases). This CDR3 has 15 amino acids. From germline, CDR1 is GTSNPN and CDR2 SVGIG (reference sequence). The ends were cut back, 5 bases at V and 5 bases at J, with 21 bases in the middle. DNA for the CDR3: TGTGCCTGGGACCTAGGGTTGGGGGCGAGGGAGACCCAGTACTTC. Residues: CAWDLGLGARETQYF.

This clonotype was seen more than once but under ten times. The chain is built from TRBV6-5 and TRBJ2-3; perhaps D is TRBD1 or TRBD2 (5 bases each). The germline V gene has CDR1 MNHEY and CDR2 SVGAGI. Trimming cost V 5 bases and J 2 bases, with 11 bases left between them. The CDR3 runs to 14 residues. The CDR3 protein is CASSNPGTTDTQYF. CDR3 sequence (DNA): TGTGCCAGCAGTAACCCAGGGACCACAGATACGCAGTATTTT.

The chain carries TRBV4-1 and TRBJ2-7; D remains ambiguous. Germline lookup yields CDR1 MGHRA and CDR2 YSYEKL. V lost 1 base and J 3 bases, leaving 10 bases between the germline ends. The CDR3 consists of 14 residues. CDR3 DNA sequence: TGCGCCAGCAGCCAAGGTCATCTGGGCTACGAGCAGTACTTC. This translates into CASSQGHLGYEQYF.

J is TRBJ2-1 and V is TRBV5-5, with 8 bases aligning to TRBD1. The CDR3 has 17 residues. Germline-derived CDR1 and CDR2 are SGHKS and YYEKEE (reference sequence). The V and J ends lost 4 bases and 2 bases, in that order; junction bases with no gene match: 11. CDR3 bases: TGTGCCAGCAGCGCACAGGGCGGGACAGGAACCTACAATGAGCAGTTCTTC. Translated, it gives CASSAQGGTGTYNEQFF. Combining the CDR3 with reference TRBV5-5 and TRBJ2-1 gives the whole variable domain DAGVTQSPTHLIKTRGQQVTLRCSPISGHKSVSWYQQVLGQGPQFIFQYYEKEERGRGNFPDRFSARQFPNYSSELNVNALLLGDSALYLCASSAQGGTGTYNEQFFGPGTRLTVL.